The subject of this entry is one T cell receptor (beta chain). Its cognate antigen is unknown. These data belong to a study of OX40 agonist ivuxolimab in advanced cancers. General study results and limits: CD4+ and CD8+ blood T cells expanded clonally by week 6 at 0.1 to 3.0 mg/kg. Normalized T-cell clonal expansion was also low in some nonresponders. Researchers report that CD8+ T cells had, on average, more expanded clones than CD4+.

Clones were sequenced by immunoSEQ multiplex PCR, and TCRdb holds only the in-frame ones, with some missing. Among about 85,000 clones listed, around 90% were seen once. This receptor was taken from an adult with an advanced solid tumor such as melanoma, head and neck, liver or kidney cancer. Sequenced material: CD4+ or CD8+ T cells sorted from blood, taken in a trial of the OX40 agonist ivuxolimab.

The CDR3 bases are TGTGCCAGCAGCGGAGGACAACAGAACACCGGGGAGCTGTTTTTT. It is translated as CASSGGQQNTGELFF. The chain employs TRBV5-4 and TRBJ2-2; D is perhaps TRBD1 or TRBD2 (5 bases each). This CDR3 has 15 residues. The V end was cut by 4 bases, the J end by 1 base, with 11 bases between. Germline lookup yields CDR1 SGHNT and CDR2 YYREEE (reference sequence). The full variable domain, rest sourced from reference TRBV5-4 and TRBJ2-2, is ETGVTQSPTHLIKTRGQQVTLRCSSQSGHNTVSWYQQALGQGPQFIFQYYREEENGRGNFPPRFSGLQFPNYSSELNVNALELDDSALYLCASSGGQQNTGELFFGEGSRLTVL.